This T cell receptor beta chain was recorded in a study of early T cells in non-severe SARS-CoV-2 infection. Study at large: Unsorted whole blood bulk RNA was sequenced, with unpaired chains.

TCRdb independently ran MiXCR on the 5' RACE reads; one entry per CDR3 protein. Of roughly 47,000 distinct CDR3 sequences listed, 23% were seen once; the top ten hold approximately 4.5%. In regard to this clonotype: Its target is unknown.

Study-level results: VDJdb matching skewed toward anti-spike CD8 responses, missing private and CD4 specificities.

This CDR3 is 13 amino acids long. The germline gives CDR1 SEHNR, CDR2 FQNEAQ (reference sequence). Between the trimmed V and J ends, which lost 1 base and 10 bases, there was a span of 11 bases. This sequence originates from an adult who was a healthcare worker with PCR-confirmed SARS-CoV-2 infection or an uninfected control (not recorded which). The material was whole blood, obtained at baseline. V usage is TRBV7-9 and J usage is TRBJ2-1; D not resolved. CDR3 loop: CASSLGSALEQFF. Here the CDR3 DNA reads TGTGCCAGCAGCTTAGGTTCGGCCTTGGAGCAGTTCTTC. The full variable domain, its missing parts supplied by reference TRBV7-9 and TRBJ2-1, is DTGVSQNPRHKITKRGQNVTFRCDPISEHNRLYWYRQTLGQGPEFLTYFQNEAQLEKSRLLSDRFSAERPKGSFSTLEIQRTEQGDSAMYLCASSLGSALEQFFGPGTRLTVL.